The next 12 T cell receptor beta chains were all read from a single sample in a study. TCRdb recomputed calls from the RT-PCR reads with MiXCR, one row per CDR3 protein. The table includes around 700,000 distinct CDR3 sequences, 14% detected once. Specimen: memory CD4+ T cells from blood. These receptors were collected from a female donor in good health, serving as a healthy control.

This clonotype has a handful of counts. The rearrangement uses TRBV20-1 and TRBJ2-3, with D possibly matching TRBD2 (5 bases). Germline CDR1 is DFQATT and CDR2 is SNEGSKA (reference sequence). With 1 base removed from V and 4 bases from J, the gap between germline ends came to 15 bases. The CDR3 contains 15 residues. CDR3 sequence reads: CSARAGGSVADTQYF. Here the CDR3 DNA reads TGCAGTGCTAGAGCAGGTGGTAGCGTTGCAGATACGCAGTATTTT.

This clonotype was observed a few times. V usage is TRBV4-2 and J usage is TRBJ1-2; D uncertain. Between the trimmed V and J ends, which lost 0 bases and 4 bases, there was a span of 12 bases. Per the germline V gene, CDR1 is LGHNA and CDR2 is YNFKEQ. The CDR3 has 15 residues. The CDR3 region is CASSQEGRLAYGYTF. CDR3 in DNA: TGTGCCAGCAGCCAAGAGGGGAGGCTAGCCTATGGCTACACCTTC.

There are a few counts of this clonotype. The chain links TRBV6-5 to TRBJ2-2; D perhaps matches TRBD1 (6 bases). The CDR3 is 15 residues long. V lost 8 bases, J lost 2 bases, and 15 bases lay in between. Germline CDR1 reads MNHEY; CDR2 reads SVGAGI. The CDR3 sequence is CASRGQLFNTGELFF. CDR3 sequence (DNA): TGTGCCAGCCGGGGACAACTTTTCAACACCGGGGAGCTGTTTTTT.

V is TRBV5-1 and J is TRBJ2-3; TRBD2 aligns across 12 bases. Germline lookup yields CDR1 SGHRS and CDR2 YFSETQ. V was clipped by 4 bases and J by 2 bases; unmatched bases: 5. This CDR3 comprises 16 residues. CDR3 bases: TGCGCCAGCAGCGGGGGGACTAGCGGGTTCACAGATACGCAGTATTTT. Translation: CASSGGTSGFTDTQYF.

DNA of the CDR3: TGTGCCAGCAGACCCCCAGCGTCAGCGGAGCAGTTCTTC. Amino acids: CASRPPASAEQFF. The chain is built from TRBV6-5 and TRBJ2-1, with D unclear. Per germline, CDR1 MNHEY and CDR2 SVGAGI. The CDR3 loop spans 13 amino acids. V was clipped by 6 bases and J by 10 bases, with 16 bases between them.

The gene calls are TRBV5-4 and TRBJ2-3, with TRBD2 matching over 13 bases. V trimming: 5 bases; J trimming: 0 bases; junction bases outside the gene matches: 12. Germline CDR1 reads SGHNT; CDR2 reads YYREEE (reference sequence). CDR3 length: 19 amino acids. Here the CDR3 DNA reads TGTGCCAGCAGTCGGGGACTAGCGGGGCTCCCAATTAGCACAGATACGCAGTATTTT. It translates to CASSRGLAGLPISTDTQYF.

The chain joins TRBV10-3 to TRBJ1-1; D is possibly TRBD1 (5 bases). Trimming removed 6 bases at V and 2 bases at J, with 16 bases between. Germline V gene sequence: CDR1 ENHRY, CDR2 SYGVKD. This CDR3 has 15 residues. The CDR3 loop is CAIRGGMRDNTEAFF. The CDR3 bases are TGTGCCATCAGGGGGGGGATGAGGGATAACACTGAAGCTTTCTTT.

This clonotype was observed many times. The CDR3 sequence is CSAQGDSYGYTF. The CDR3 nucleotides read TGCAGTGCTCAGGGGGACAGCTATGGCTACACCTTC. This chain joins TRBV20-1 and TRBJ1-2; 7 bases line up with TRBD1. The CDR3 is 12 residues long. V was pared by 5 bases and J by 4 bases, with 4 bases of the junction left unmatched. In germline, CDR1 is DFQATT, CDR2 SNEGSKA (reference sequence).

This clonotype was detected ten times or more. The chain recombines TRBV5-5 with TRBJ1-4, with a weak D call TRBD1 (5 bases). The germline V and J ends were trimmed by 1 base and 13 bases, with 20 bases remaining between them. The CDR3 runs 15 residues. CDR1 is SGHKS, CDR2 YYEKEE, per germline (reference sequence). CDR3 nucleotides: TGTGCCAGCAGCTTGAGGGCAGCCGGGGCCCAGAGACTGTTTTTT. Its protein product is CASSLRAAGAQRLFF.

This clonotype was observed a single time. The rearrangement uses TRBV5-1 and TRBJ2-5; 7 bases line up with TRBD1. V gave up 3 bases and J gave up 5 bases; unmatched junction bases: 10. Germline V lookup: CDR1 SGHRS, CDR2 YFSETQ. CDR3 size: 15 residues. This chain's CDR3 is CASSSSTGAKETQYF. The DNA of the CDR3 is TGCGCCAGCAGCTCAAGTACAGGGGCAAAGGAGACCCAGTACTTC.

This clonotype was counted only a few times. The chain employs TRBV28 and TRBJ1-1, with 7 bases fitting TRBD1. Unmatched junction bases numbered 8, after V lost 6 bases and J lost 10 bases. The length of the CDR3 is 12 residues. CDR1 is MDHEN and CDR2 is SYDVKM in the germline V gene. This CDR3 is CASRTQGQLAFF. As DNA, the CDR3 is TGTGCCAGCAGGACCCAGGGACAGTTAGCTTTCTTT.

V and J are TRBV7-8 and TRBJ2-4; tentative D call: TRBD1 (5 bases). The CDR3 loop spans 16 amino acids. V gave up 5 bases and J gave up 3 bases, with 17 bases separating them. Germline V lookup: CDR1 SGHVS, CDR2 FQNEAQ. CDR3 sequence (DNA): TGTGCCAGCAGCAACCCTACCAGGGATGGCAAAAACATTCAGTACTTC. Its translation is CASSNPTRDGKNIQYF.